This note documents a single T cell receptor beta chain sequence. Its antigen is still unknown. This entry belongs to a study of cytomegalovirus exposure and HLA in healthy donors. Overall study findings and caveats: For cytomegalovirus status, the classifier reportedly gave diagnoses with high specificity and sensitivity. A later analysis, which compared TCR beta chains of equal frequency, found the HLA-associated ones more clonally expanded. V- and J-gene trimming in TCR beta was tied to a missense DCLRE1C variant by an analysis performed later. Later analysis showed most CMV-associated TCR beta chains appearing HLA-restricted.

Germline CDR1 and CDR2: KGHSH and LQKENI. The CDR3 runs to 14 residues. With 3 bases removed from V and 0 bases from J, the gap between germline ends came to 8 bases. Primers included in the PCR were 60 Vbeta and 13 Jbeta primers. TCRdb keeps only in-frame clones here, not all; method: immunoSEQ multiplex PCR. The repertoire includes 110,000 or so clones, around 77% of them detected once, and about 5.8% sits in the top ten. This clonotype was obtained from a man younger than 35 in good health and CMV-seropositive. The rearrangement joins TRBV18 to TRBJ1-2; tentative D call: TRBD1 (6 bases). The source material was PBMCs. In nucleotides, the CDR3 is TGTGCCAGCTCACCGGACAGATCTAACTATGGCTACACCTTC. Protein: CASSPDRSNYGYTF. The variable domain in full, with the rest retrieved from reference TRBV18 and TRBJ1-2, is NAGVMQNPRHLVRRRGQEARLRCSPMKGHSHVYWYRQLPEEGLKFMVYLQKENIIDESGMPKERFSAEFPKEGPSILRIQQVVRGDSAAYFCASSPDRSNYGYTFGSGTRLTVV.